These 15 T cell receptor beta chains were all obtained from the same sample, sequenced in a study of T cell repertoires in cytomegalovirus infection. TCRdb redid the calling of the reads with MiXCR, one entry per CDR3 protein. The sample carries 200,000 to 250,000 distinct CDR3 sequences, around two fifths recorded once. Their recognized antigens are unknown. The material was CD8+ T cells from cultured PBMCs, obtained from culture after CMV antigen stimulation. The receptors here all came from a human donor in good health (CMV status not recorded). Some clones in this sample may be carry-over from other donors' samples.

This clonotype was counted a few times. This chain connects TRBV7-6 to TRBJ2-2; TRBD2 matches 16 bases. Per the germline V gene, CDR1 is SGHVS and CDR2 is FNYEAQ. V trimming: 2 bases; J trimming: 5 bases; junction bases outside the gene matches: 8. The CDR3 contains 19 residues. The CDR3 region is CASSLKRPGLAGGTGELFF. CDR3 sequence (DNA): TGTGCCAGCAGCTTAAAACGACCGGGACTAGCGGGAGGGACCGGGGAGCTGTTTTTT.

In this sample, this clonotype turned up a few times. One end of the junction is discordant with germline, which a read error may explain. The J gene is TRBJ2-2, the V gene TRBV7-6, with D unresolved. CDR3 length: 16 amino acids. Germline CDR1 is SGHVS and CDR2 is FNYEAQ. CDR3 nucleotide sequence: TGTGCTAGCAGCTTAGTGGGGATTCGGAACACCGGGGAGCTGTTTTTT. Translation gives CASSLVGIRNTGELFF.

This chain links TRBV5-1 with TRBJ2-1; 7 bases map to TRBD1. With V trimmed by 4 bases and J by 12 bases, 10 bases remained unmatched. The germline V gene has CDR1 SGHRS and CDR2 YFSETQ. The CDR3 spans 13 residues. CDR3 bases: TGCGCCAGCAGCCGTGAGACAGGGAACGGGCAGTTCTTC. This translates into CASSRETGNGQFF.

This clonotype was detected only a few times. The rearrangement links TRBV28 to TRBJ1-5; 8 bases align to TRBD1. The length of the CDR3 is 11 residues. Germline V CDR1 and CDR2: MDHEN, SYDVKM. V shed 5 bases, J shed 9 bases, and the junction held 0 bases outside the gene matches. CDR3 DNA sequence: TGTGCCAGCAGTACAGGGGGGCCCCAGCATTTT. This sequence encodes CASSTGGPQHF.

In this sample, this clonotype turned up a few times. Here the CDR3 reads CASSPSGDTEAFF. The CDR3 bases are TGTGCCAGCAGTCCCTCGGGGGACACTGAAGCTTTCTTT. The chain links TRBV27 to TRBJ1-1, with D perhaps TRBD1 (5 bases). This CDR3 is built from 13 residues. V was clipped by 5 bases and J by 3 bases, with 10 bases between them. Germline assignment: CDR1 MNHEY and CDR2 SMNVEV (reference sequence).

This clonotype was picked up a small number of times. The chain uses TRBV7-6 and TRBJ1-1; a possible D gene is TRBD1 (6 bases). Trimming shortened V by 2 bases and J by 5 bases, and 9 bases separated the two germline ends. Per germline, CDR1 SGHVS and CDR2 FNYEAQ. The CDR3 has 13 residues. CDR3 bases: TGTGCCAGCAGCTTAAACAGGGAAACTGAAGCTTTCTTT. This translates into CASSLNRETEAFF.

The rearrangement uses TRBV4-2 and TRBJ2-7; TRBD2 matches 9 bases. Germline CDR1 LGHNA, CDR2 YNFKEQ. The CDR3 has 19 residues. V was clipped by 0 bases and J by 4 bases; unmatched bases: 16. The CDR3 nucleotides read TGTGCCAGCAGCCAAGATGTGTCTAGCGGGACCAGTGGGGTTTACGAGCAGTACTTC. This codes for CASSQDVSSGTSGVYEQYF.

This clonotype was observed many times. This chain connects TRBV27 to TRBJ2-7; TRBD2 matches at 7 bases. The CDR3 spans 19 residues. Looked up from germline, CDR1 is MNHEY and CDR2 is SMNVEV (reference sequence). The trim removed 3 bases at V and 4 bases at J, leaving 21 bases unmatched. CDR3 sequence: CASSFVLPQGLMRPYEQYF. The DNA for the CDR3 is TGTGCCAGCAGTTTTGTCTTACCCCAGGGACTAATGAGACCGTACGAGCAGTACTTC.

This clonotype turned up a few times. This chain uses TRBV7-6 with TRBJ1-1, with D perhaps TRBD1 (5 bases). The CDR3 has 11 residues. Germline V gives CDR1 SGHVS, CDR2 FNYEAQ. V lost 10 bases and J lost 4, with 10 bases in between. CDR3 sequence: CATGTSTEAFF. For the CDR3, the DNA is TGTGCCACCGGGACCAGCACTGAAGCTTTCTTT.

This clonotype appeared a few times. The chain carries TRBV9 and TRBJ1-4; D unclear. This CDR3 has 16 residues. Trimming left V 0 bases short and J 8 bases short, with 17 bases between. Germline V lookup: CDR1 SGDLS, CDR2 YYNGEE. For the CDR3, the DNA is TGTGCCAGCAGCGTAGCTGCCAGGTTGGAGTACGAAAAACTGTTTTTT. Translation gives CASSVAARLEYEKLFF.

This chain joins TRBV27 and TRBJ1-1; D ambiguous. The CDR3 is made up of 13 amino acids. Germline V lookup: CDR1 MNHEY, CDR2 SMNVEV (reference sequence). V was trimmed by 6 bases and J by 8 bases, leaving 16 bases between them. The CDR3 sequence is CASSFSPRGEAFF. The CDR3 coding sequence is TGTGCCAGCAGCTTTAGCCCTCGCGGAGAAGCTTTCTTT.

V usage is TRBV4-2 and J usage is TRBJ2-1, with 11 bases that match TRBD2. The CDR3 runs to 16 residues. Germline V CDR1 and CDR2: LGHNA, YNFKEQ. Trimming at V came to 5 bases and at J to 3 bases, leaving 6 bases not matched to a gene. This CDR3 is CASSSLSGRGYNEQFF. The CDR3 DNA follows: TGTGCCAGCAGCTCCCTTAGCGGGAGGGGCTACAATGAGCAGTTCTTC.

This clonotype was observed a few times. This chain connects TRBV4-1 to TRBJ1-5; D not resolved. This CDR3 comprises 13 residues. From germline, CDR1 is MGHRA and CDR2 YSYEKL. Trimming took off 6 bases at V and 1 base at J, with 7 bases between the two ends. The CDR3 region is CASSPRSNQPQHF. CDR3 nucleotide sequence: TGCGCCAGCAGTCCGAGAAGCAATCAGCCCCAGCATTTT.

This chain joins TRBV28 and TRBJ1-1, with no clear D. Germline-derived CDR1 and CDR2 are MDHEN and SYDVKM. The CDR3 is 12 residues long. Trimming removed 5 bases from V and 4 bases from J, with 8 bases in between. The CDR3 region has the DNA TGTGCCAGCAGTCCCCCCAGCACTGAAGCTTTCTTT. Translation: CASSPPSTEAFF.

The CDR3 sequence is CSARDSLQGAVNTEAFF. CDR3 coding DNA: TGCAGTGCTAGAGATTCCCTACAGGGGGCGGTGAACACTGAAGCTTTCTTT. The V call is TRBV20-1, the J call TRBJ1-1; 9 bases align to TRBD1. V gave up 0 bases and J gave up 0 bases; unmatched junction bases: 8. The CDR3 consists of 17 residues. CDR1 DFQATT and CDR2 SNEGSKA come from the germline V gene (reference sequence).